A single sample gave rise to the 25 T cell receptor beta chains below, sequenced in a study of shared clonotypes between healthy human individuals. Assay: immunoSEQ multiplex PCR; the TCRdb copy retains only in-frame clones and omits some. The repertoire has about 1.1 million clones, approximately 80% of them found once; the top ten carry roughly 0.65%. Sequences were obtained from memory CD4+ T cells from PBMCs. The sample's subset: CD45RA-negative fraction. The receptors stem from a man younger than 30 in good health. Some clones in this sample may be carry-over from other donors' samples.

The table lists this clone with a count of one. This chain joins TRBV4-3 and TRBJ1-3; D unclear. This CDR3 has 18 amino acids. V gave up 1 base and J gave up 0 bases, with 16 bases separating them. Germline loops: CDR1 LGHNA, CDR2 YSLEER. In DNA, the CDR3 is TGCGCCAGCAGCCAAGGCAGCAGGACCGCGAGCTCTGGAAACACCATATATTTT. This encodes CASSQGSRTASSGNTIYF.

The chain combines TRBV5-1 with TRBJ2-7; D is undetermined. Per germline, CDR1 SGHRS and CDR2 YFSETQ. The length of the CDR3 is 13 residues. V shed 1 base and J shed 6 bases, with 11 bases lying between them. The CDR3 loop is CASSLSAGPEQYF. For the CDR3, the DNA is TGCGCCAGCAGCTTGAGCGCAGGCCCCGAGCAGTACTTC.

V and J are TRBV5-1 and TRBJ2-1; 7 nucleotides align to TRBD1. The CDR3 covers 17 residues. CDR1 SGHRS and CDR2 YFSETQ come from the germline V gene. With V trimmed by 4 bases and J by 0 bases, 10 bases remained unmatched. The CDR3 loop reads CASSPGQLGVSYNEQFF. The CDR3 nucleotides are TGCGCCAGCAGCCCGGGACAGTTGGGGGTCTCCTACAATGAGCAGTTCTTC.

The chain carries TRBV30 and TRBJ2-7, with 11 bases lining up with TRBD2. The V gene's germline CDR1 is GTSNPN and CDR2 SVGIG (reference sequence). The CDR3 loop spans 13 amino acids. V shed 8 bases and J 2 bases; nucleotides not matched to a gene: 5. The CDR3 protein is CAGSTSGTYEQYF. DNA for the CDR3: TGTGCCGGATCGACTAGCGGGACCTACGAGCAGTACTTC.

The CDR3 is CASSSTSGSFGEQYF. CDR3 bases: TGTGCCAGCAGCTCGACTAGCGGGAGCTTTGGCGAGCAGTACTTC. The rearrangement links TRBV7-9 to TRBJ2-7, with TRBD2 matching 12 bases. V lost 4 bases to trimming and J lost 6 bases; unmatched junction nucleotides: 7. The CDR3 consists of 15 residues. From germline, CDR1 is SEHNR and CDR2 FQNEAQ (reference sequence). The whole variable domain, remainder taken from reference TRBV7-9 and TRBJ2-7, is DTGVSQNPRHKITKRGQNVTFRCDPISEHNRLYWYRQTLGQGPEFLTYFQNEAQLEKSRLLSDRFSAERPKGSFSTLEIQRTEQGDSAMYLCASSSTSGSFGEQYFGPGTRLTVT.

Of note for this clone: One end of the junction fails to match germline, which may point to a read error. The V gene is TRBV7-2, the J gene TRBJ1-1, with 8 bases fitting TRBD1. Germline CDR1 SGHTA, CDR2 FQGNSA. CDR3 length equals 15 residues. The DNA of the CDR3 is TGTGCCAGCAGCTCCGGACAGGGTAGGAAGACTGAAGCTTCCTTT. Amino acid sequence: CASSSGQGRKTEASF.

This clone was detected only a few times. CDR3 loop: CASRQPTGAGTNYGYTF. The DNA for the CDR3 is TGTGCCAGCAGGCAACCAACAGGGGCCGGAACTAACTATGGCTACACCTTC. The chain employs TRBV28 and TRBJ1-2, with 7 bases fitting TRBD1. Unmatched junction bases numbered 13, after V lost 6 bases and J lost 0 bases. CDR1 MDHEN and CDR2 SYDVKM come from the germline V gene. CDR3 length equals 17 residues.

Of note for this clone: Other DNA sequences in the sample encode the same CDR3. CDR3 protein: CASSLVVNTEAFF. CDR3 nucleotides: TGTGCCAGCAGCTTAGTAGTGAACACTGAAGCTTTCTTT. This chain links TRBV7-9 with TRBJ1-1, with D unclear. Deletions cut 1 base from V and 0 bases from J, with 3 bases between. Germline V CDR1 and CDR2: SEHNR, FQNEAQ (reference sequence). This CDR3 comprises 13 residues.

Note on this clone: Within the sample, other DNA sequences also encode this same CDR3. This sequence joins TRBV11-2 and TRBJ2-7, with 11 bases aligning to TRBD2. The germline gives CDR1 SGHAT, CDR2 FQNNGV. The CDR3 spans 15 residues. J lost 1 base, V lost 5 bases, and 4 bases had no gene match. In nucleotides, the CDR3 is TGTGCCAGCAGCCTGGGACTAGCGGCATCCTACGAGCAGTACTTC. Protein: CASSLGLAASYEQYF.

The chain couples TRBV10-2 to TRBJ2-1; 14 bases agree with TRBD2. The CDR3 loop spans 15 amino acids. J lost 8 bases, V lost 6 bases, and 6 bases had no gene match. CDR1 and CDR2 (germline): WSHSY, SAAADI. The CDR3 DNA reads as TGCGCCAGCAGATCTCTGGGACTAGCGGGAGATGAGCAGTTCTTC. Translating it yields CASRSLGLAGDEQFF.

This clone has more than one count but fewer than ten. This sequence joins TRBV6-5 and TRBJ1-1; no clear D. The V and J ends lost 7 bases and 5 bases respectively, with 17 bases between them. Germline CDR1 is MNHEY and CDR2 is SVGAGI. The CDR3 sequence is 14 residues long. The CDR3 region is CASNRQEAGTEAFF. CDR3 coding DNA: TGTGCCAGCAACCGCCAAGAGGCGGGGACTGAAGCTTTCTTT.

This sequence joins TRBV19 and TRBJ1-5; D might be TRBD1 (5 bases). The V gene's germline CDR1 is LNHDA and CDR2 SQIVND (reference sequence). This CDR3 region has 16 residues. Trimming took 3 bases from V and 5 from J, leaving 17 bases between them. This chain's CDR3 is CASSIIIGARDQPQHF. CDR3 in DNA: TGTGCCAGTAGTATTATAATAGGGGCGCGGGATCAGCCCCAGCATTTT.

The chain is built from TRBV19 and TRBJ2-7, with 7 bases aligning to TRBD2. This CDR3 has 14 residues. With V trimmed by 8 bases and J by 2 bases, 9 bases remained unmatched. CDR1 and CDR2 from the germline V gene are LNHDA and SQIVND (reference sequence). This CDR3 reads CASGTREATYEQYF. Here the CDR3 DNA reads TGTGCCAGTGGTACCCGGGAGGCTACCTACGAGCAGTACTTC.

The chain couples TRBV7-2 to TRBJ2-5; D is perhaps TRBD2 (6 bases). The CDR3 length is 13 residues. V shed 4 bases and J shed 5 bases, with 11 bases lying between them. Germline-derived CDR1 and CDR2 are SGHTA and FQGNSA. CDR3 protein: CASSYARGETQYF. In DNA, the CDR3 is TGTGCCAGCAGCTACGCCCGGGGGGAGACCCAGTACTTC. The full variable domain, its missing parts supplied by reference TRBV7-2 and TRBJ2-5, is GAGVSQSPSNKVTEKGKDVELRCDPISGHTALYWYRQSLGQGLEFLIYFQGNSAPDKSGLPSDRFSAERTGGSVSTLTIQRTQQEDSAVYLCASSYARGETQYFGPGTRLLVL.

A note on this clone: With a much larger clone just one base away, this may be a read error. The V and J genes are TRBV11-2 and TRBJ1-1; D ambiguous. Trimming left V 4 bases short and J 6 bases short, with 12 bases between. There are 13 residues in the CDR3. CDR1 and CDR2 from the germline V gene are SGHAT and FQNNGV. This chain's CDR3 is CASSSRAGSEAFF. The CDR3 nucleotides are TGTGCCAGCAGCTCCCGGGCGGGGTCTGAAGCTTTCTTT.

This clone has only one observation. V is TRBV9 and J is TRBJ1-1, with D hard to call. CDR1 is SGDLS and CDR2 is YYNGEE in the germline V gene. The length of the CDR3 is 14 residues. V was pared by 0 bases and J by 1 base, with 7 bases between. CDR3: CASSVVDQNTEAFF. CDR3 in DNA: TGTGCCAGCAGCGTAGTGGACCAGAACACTGAAGCTTTCTTT.

The genes are TRBV5-1 and TRBJ2-1; the match to TRBD1 covers 11 bases. The germline V gene encodes CDR1 SGHRS and CDR2 YFSETQ. The trim removed 4 bases at V and 8 bases at J, leaving 5 bases unmatched. This CDR3 spans 14 amino acids. The CDR3 bases are TGCGCCAGCAGCCTCTGGACAGGGGGCGATGAGCAGTTCTTC. This gives the protein CASSLWTGGDEQFF.

The count of this clone is one. The V gene is TRBV5-1, the J gene TRBJ2-1, with unresolved D. The V and J ends lost 2 bases and 2 bases respectively, with 11 bases between them. The length of the CDR3 is 15 residues. Germline CDR1 and CDR2: SGHRS and YFSETQ. CDR3 sequence (DNA): TGCGCCAGCAGCTTAGACGGATTCCCCTACAATGAGCAGTTCTTC. This gives the protein CASSLDGFPYNEQFF.

CDR3 amino acids: CASSSGGQGRVDTQYF. The CDR3 region has the DNA TGTGCCAGCAGCTCCGGGGGCCAGGGACGTGTAGATACGCAGTATTTT. The chain joins TRBV7-9 to TRBJ2-3; the D gene could be TRBD1 or TRBD2 (6 bases each). This CDR3 comprises 16 residues. Germline V gene data show CDR1 as SEHNR and CDR2 as FQNEAQ (reference sequence). With 4 bases removed from V and 5 bases from J, the gap between germline ends came to 19 bases.

This clone appeared once. The chain employs TRBV7-9 and TRBJ2-3, with D perhaps matching TRBD2 (5 bases). Germline V gene lookup returns CDR1 SEHNR and CDR2 FQNEAQ (reference sequence). The V gene lost 4 bases and the J gene lost 5 bases, with 7 bases spanning the gap. The CDR3 sequence is 12 residues long. CDR3 DNA sequence: TGTGCCAGCAGCTCCGGGGTAGATACGCAGTATTTT. It specifies CASSSGVDTQYF. Full variable domain (rest looked up from reference TRBV7-9 and TRBJ2-3): DTGVSQNPRHKITKRGQNVTFRCDPISEHNRLYWYRQTLGQGPEFLTYFQNEAQLEKSRLLSDRFSAERPKGSFSTLEIQRTEQGDSAMYLCASSSGVDTQYFGPGTRLTVL.

Of note for this clone: A much bigger clone sits one base away, suggesting this may be a read error. The rearrangement links TRBV7-8 to TRBJ2-5; 9 bases agree with TRBD2. The CDR3 runs 14 residues. Unmatched junction bases numbered 3, after V lost 5 bases and J lost 2 bases. Germline V lookup: CDR1 SGHVS, CDR2 FQNEAQ. Written as DNA, the CDR3 is TGTGCCAGCAGCCCGACTAGCGGACAAGAGACCCAGTACTTC. Amino acids: CASSPTSGQETQYF.

Regarding this clone: Distinct nucleotide sequences in the sample also encode this CDR3. The rearrangement joins TRBV28 to TRBJ2-5; D gene unclear. Germline CDR1 MDHEN, CDR2 SYDVKM. Trimming removed 3 bases at V and 4 bases at J, with 6 bases between. This CDR3 has 12 residues. The CDR3 region is CASSFVLETQYF. CDR3 sequence (DNA): TGTGCCAGCAGTTTTGTCTTAGAGACCCAGTACTTC.

The chain couples TRBV7-3 to TRBJ2-7; no clear D gene. The CDR3 is made up of 13 amino acids. V was cut by 2 bases and J by 6 bases, with 11 bases left in between. In germline, CDR1 is SGHTA, CDR2 FQGTGA. This chain's CDR3 is CASSLGDISEQYF. The CDR3 DNA follows: TGTGCCAGCAGCTTAGGTGACATAAGCGAGCAGTACTTC. Full variable domain (missing parts from reference TRBV7-3 and TRBJ2-7): GAGVSQTPSNKVTEKGKYVELRCDPISGHTALYWYRQSLGQGPEFLIYFQGTGAADDSGLPNDRFFAVRPEGSVSTLKIQRTERGDSAVYLCASSLGDISEQYFGPGTRLTVT.

J is TRBJ2-1 and V is TRBV7-8; 9 bases map to TRBD2. The CDR3 length is 16 residues. V shed 3 bases, J shed 4 bases, and the junction held 7 bases outside the gene matches. The germline gives CDR1 SGHVS, CDR2 FQNEAQ. The CDR3 here is CASSFGTAGGYNEQFF. The CDR3 DNA reads TGTGCCAGCAGCTTCGGGACAGCGGGAGGTTACAATGAGCAGTTCTTC. The full variable domain, in which reference TRBV7-8 and TRBJ2-1 provide the parts outside the CDR3, is GAGVSQSPRYKVAKRGQDVALRCDPISGHVSLFWYQQALGQGPEFLTYFQNEAQLDKSGLPSDRFFAERPEGSVSTLKIQRTQQEDSAVYLCASSFGTAGGYNEQFFGPGTRLTVL.

The CDR3 region has the DNA TGTGCCGTACAGGGGGGTGGCGGGGAGACCCAGTACTTC. Its translation: CAVQGGGGETQYF. The J gene is TRBJ2-5, the V gene TRBV10-3; 8 bases line up with TRBD1. V shed 11 bases, J shed 5 bases, and the junction held 10 bases outside the gene matches. Looked up from germline, CDR1 is ENHRY and CDR2 is SYGVKD. This CDR3 has 13 residues.